This T cell receptor (beta chain) was sequenced during a study of neurological immune-mediated disorders. Study-wide findings and caveats: The absence of shared CDR3 amino acid sequences among expanded clones across subjects suggests private repertoires in all groups.

Every sequencing run produced over 200 million TCR-beta sequences, and the sequences from any one run covered 15-18 subjects. TCRdb ran MiXCR on the 5' RACE reads and lists one entry per CDR3 protein. This sample yields 30,000 to 45,000 distinct CDR3 sequences, of which roughly 10% are seen a single time; around 4% belongs to the top ten. This clonotype was detected ten times or more. Its antigen is unknown. V lost 4 bases to trimming and J lost 5 bases; unmatched junction nucleotides: 10. This CDR3 comprises 16 residues. Germline V gives CDR1 SGHRS, CDR2 YFSETQ. The material sequenced was CD4+ T cells from blood. The clonotype comes from a woman aged 30 to 39 with HTLV-1-associated myelopathy (HAM/TSP). The chain employs TRBV5-1 and TRBJ2-3, with 10 bases that match TRBD1. CDR3 in DNA: TGCGCCAGCAGCCGAACCGGGACAGGGGAGGGAGATACGCAGTATTTT. Its protein is CASSRTGTGEGDTQYF. The full variable domain, its missing parts supplied by reference TRBV5-1 and TRBJ2-3, is KAGVTQTPRYLIKTRGQQVTLSCSPISGHRSVSWYQQTPGQGLQFLFEYFSETQRNKGNFPGRFSGRQFSNSRSEMNVSTLELGDSALYLCASSRTGTGEGDTQYFGPGTRLTVL.